The subject of this entry is one T cell receptor beta chain. Its antigen is not known. At one of its ends the junction is not consistent with the germline gene, which may arise from a read error. The data were obtained in a study of tumor-infiltrating lymphocytes in primary liver carcinoma. TCR beta cDNA was reverse-transcribed from roughly 0.45 ug of total RNA. The reaction used a constant-region primer and ProtoScript II reverse transcriptase. Slightly modified ARM-PCR, run as three nested multiplex PCR rounds, produced the TCR beta libraries. Primers for the first two PCR rounds were TRBV1-TRBV30 forward primers and a C-beta reverse primer (approximately 9 cycles per round). MiXCR, run by TCRdb on the multiplex PCR reads, gives a single entry per CDR3 protein. The repertoire holds tens of thousands of distinct CDR3 sequences, with around 74% as singletons. The study co-extracted DNA and RNA from 20-30 mg of unsorted bulk tissue. Patients in the cohort were treatment-naive and living with chronic HBV infection.

This CDR3 has 14 amino acids. Germline values: CDR1 LNHNV, CDR2 YYDKDF (reference sequence). Whole-study results and caveats: Presence in all five tumor regions was observed for only about 7-24% of top clones. Paired tumor-adjacent and tumor-blood samples overlapped less than tumor region pairs did.

This chain connects TRBV15 to TRBJ2-1, with D possibly TRBD1 on 7 matching bases. The source is a man between 40 and 49 years old with primary liver carcinoma and hepatitis B virus infection. Sequencing input: liver tumor tissue from sampling region 4. Documented subset: tumor region T4, right-lateral pole. The CDR3 region is CVTSRGQGGREQFF. CDR3 sequence (DNA): TGTGTCACCAGCAGAGGCCAGGGGGGACGGGAGCAATTCTTC.